A selection of T cell receptor beta chains follows, all from one sample in a study of blood T cell repertoires in COVID-19. Data came from immunoSEQ multiplex PCR; TCRdb stores just in-frame clones and leaves some out. The data show roughly 200,000 clones, around 83% seen once. The material sequenced was peripheral blood. The receptors here all came from a woman in her twenties or thirties with active or convalescent COVID-19. Each CDR3 is given with its conserved first and last residue. D genes are given only for firm matches. Expanded clones are given a class, and other clones once, few, many or no size at all.

v_call	d_call	j_call	clone_size	cdr3_aa	cdr3_nt
TRBV11-2	TRBD2	TRBJ2-7	.	CASSAEAGAHYEQYF	TGTGCCAGCAGCGCAGAAGCGGGAGCCCACTACGAGCAGTACTTC
TRBV30	TRBD1	TRBJ2-1	once	CAWSSTPGQGVEQFF	TGTGCCTGGAGTTCGACCCCGGGACAGGGGGTTGAGCAGTTCTTC
TRBV5-1	TRBD1	TRBJ1-4	.	CASSESDRGNEKLFF	TGCGCCAGCAGCGAGTCGGACAGGGGTAATGAAAAACTGTTTTTT
TRBV19	.	TRBJ2-1	few	CASSMLQGISYNEQFF	TGTGCCAGTAGTATGTTGCAGGGGATCTCCTACAATGAGCAGTTCTTC
TRBV7-9	.	TRBJ2-7	.	CASSPLGPYEQYF	TGTGCCAGCAGCCCACTGGGGCCCTACGAGCAGTACTTC
TRBV7-4	.	TRBJ1-1	.	CASSFIGGNTEAFF	TGTGCCAGCAGCTTTATAGGAGGGAACACTGAAGCTTTCTTT
TRBV2	.	TRBJ1-1	few	CASSGIQGTNTEAFF	TGTGCCAGCAGTGGTATACAGGGAACAAACACTGAAGCTTTCTTT
TRBV20-1	TRBD2	TRBJ2-3	.	CSASSSGGRNTQYF	TGCAGTGCTAGTTCTAGCGGGGGGAGAAATACGCAGTATTTT
TRBV28	.	TRBJ2-6	.	CASSSRVAGANVLTF	TGTGCCAGCAGTTCCAGGGTAGCCGGGGCCAACGTCCTGACTTTC
TRBV3-1/TRBV3-2	TRBD1	TRBJ1-5	.	CASSLTGANQPQHF	TGTGCCAGCAGCCTGACAGGGGCCAATCAGCCCCAGCATTTT
TRBV9	.	TRBJ2-7	.	CASSVGGRGLDEQYF	TGTGCCAGCAGCGTAGGCGGCAGGGGCCTCGACGAGCAGTACTTC
TRBV6-5	.	TRBJ2-1	.	CASAREGSYNEQFF	TGTGCCTCGGCCAGGGAAGGCTCCTACAATGAGCAGTTCTTC
TRBV30	.	TRBJ2-7	.	CAWTWAQSYEQYF	TGTGCCTGGACTTGGGCACAATCCTACGAGCAGTACTTC
TRBV20-1	.	TRBJ2-5	.	CSASMAGTLIQETQYF	TGCAGTGCTAGTATGGCAGGTACATTAATACAAGAGACCCAGTACTTC
TRBV19	.	TRBJ1-1	few	CASSIWRDGPNRAFF	TGTGCCAGTAGTATTTGGAGGGATGGACCAAATCGGGCTTTCTTT
TRBV10-1	.	TRBJ1-1	.	CASSESAGRDTEAFF	TGCGCCAGCAGTGAGTCGGCAGGGCGGGATACTGAAGCTTTCTTT
TRBV5-1	TRBD1	TRBJ2-1	.	CASSLGQGAIEQFF	TGCGCCAGCAGCCTGGGACAGGGGGCGATTGAGCAGTTCTTC
TRBV10-3	.	TRBJ1-1	.	CAIKRDTNTEAFF	TGTGCCATCAAAAGGGACACAAACACTGAAGCTTTCTTT
TRBV5-6	.	TRBJ1-5	.	CASSLRGPNQPQHF	TGTGCCAGCAGCCTCAGGGGACCCAATCAGCCCCAGCATTTT
TRBV14	.	TRBJ2-7	.	CASRTQSSYEQYF	TGTGCCAGCAGGACACAGAGCTCCTACGAGCAGTACTTC
TRBV6-6	TRBD1	TRBJ1-2	.	CASSRDLLTGGNYGYTF	TGTGCCAGCAGTCGTGACCTCCTAACAGGGGGGAACTATGGCTACACCTTC
TRBV6-2/TRBV6-3	.	TRBJ2-1	.	CASSPKRNEQFF	TGTGCCAGCAGCCCCAAGCGAAATGAGCAGTTCTTC
TRBV28	.	TRBJ1-2	.	CASSLVGQGYTF	TGTGCCAGCAGTTTAGTGGGGCAAGGCTACACCTTC
TRBV12-3/TRBV12-4	.	TRBJ2-1	many	CASSLGGEQFF	TGTGCCAGCAGTTTAGGCGGTGAGCAGTTCTTC
TRBV29-1	.	TRBJ1-2	once	CSVVHSHGYTF	TGCAGCGTTGTCCACAGCCATGGCTACACCTTC
TRBV25-1	.	TRBJ2-5	.	CASSEGAGWPGETQYF	TGTGCCAGCAGTGAAGGTGCAGGGTGGCCCGGGGAGACCCAGTACTTC
TRBV27	.	TRBJ2-3	.	CASSYRSDTQYF	TGTGCCAGCAGTTACAGATCAGATACGCAGTATTTT
TRBV6-5	TRBD1	TRBJ1-1	.	CASSYRTGFTEAFF	TGTGCCAGCAGTTACCGGACAGGGTTTACTGAAGCTTTCTTT
TRBV24-1	.	TRBJ2-1	once	CATSDPVSNEQFF	TGTGCCACCAGTGACCCTGTATCCAATGAGCAGTTCTTC
TRBV15	.	TRBJ1-5	.	CATSRAGGAAQPQHF	TGTGCCACCAGCAGAGCGGGGGGGGCTGCTCAGCCCCAGCATTTT
TRBV4-1	.	TRBJ2-7	.	CASSQGRGSYEQYF	TGCGCCAGCAGCCAAGGCAGGGGATCGTACGAGCAGTACTTC
TRBV9	.	TRBJ2-7	.	CASSPRNGVLSEQYF	TGTGCCAGCAGCCCACGCAACGGGGTCTTAAGCGAGCAGTACTTC
TRBV10-1	.	TRBJ2-3	many	CASSESPGSDTQYF	TGCGCCAGCAGTGAGTCGCCGGGTTCAGATACGCAGTATTTT
TRBV6-5	.	TRBJ1-6	.	CASSSQQGRRNSPLHF	TGTGCCAGCAGTTCCCAACAGGGTCGAAGAAATTCACCCCTCCACTTT
TRBV19	.	TRBJ1-2	.	CASSHAAGYTF	TGTGCCAGTAGCCACGCGGCTGGCTACACCTTC
TRBV12-5	TRBD1	TRBJ2-1	.	CASGLDRTGRNEQFF	TGTGCTAGTGGTTTGGACCGGACAGGTCGTAATGAGCAGTTCTTC